The subject of this entry is one TCR beta chain. From germline, CDR1 is SQVTM and CDR2 ANQGSEA. The CDR3 spans 12 residues. The sample originates from a study of CXCR3-negative and CXCR3-positive naive CD8 T cells. The TRB libraries of cDNA were built by UMI-labeled 5' RACE. Each CDR3 protein gets one entry in TCRdb, which reprocessed the 5' RACE reads and gives no DNA. The sample spans around 50,000 distinct CDR3 sequences; the ten largest clones claim about a quarter. This clonotype originated in a human donor in good health. Some clones in this sample may be carry-over from other donors' samples. The chain joins TRBV29-1 to TRBJ2-7; the TCRdb D gene call, TRBD1, has no DNA to confirm it. What was sequenced was memory CD8+ T cells from blood. CDR3 loop: CSVGTGGYEQYF.